The clone carrying this T cell receptor beta chain was counted a few times. Its target is not known. The data are from a study of naive and memory T cell subsets. Two oligonucleotides, mixed equimolar, formed the beta constant-region primer covering TRBC1 and TRBC2. Ligated cDNA was amplified by four rounds of PCR with nested alpha and beta constant-region primers and SP2. TCRdb itself ran the UMI-ligation and nested PCR reads through MiXCR, one entry per CDR3 protein. The sample holds about 150,000 distinct CDR3 sequences, approximately 22% seen once. V dropped 3 bases and J dropped 6; count of bases not matched to a gene: 8. Germline V CDR1 and CDR2: SGHRS, YFSETQ. The CDR3 totals 14 residues. After CD4 positive bead selection, the CD4-negative fraction gave CD8 T cells. Whole-study findings and limits: Naive repertoires, especially CD8, held a few larger clonotypes, possibly memory cells re-expressing CD45RA.

The specimen was naive CD4+ T cells from blood. V is TRBV5-1 and J is TRBJ2-7, with 8 bases matching TRBD1. The receptor comes from a human donor in good health. The CDR3 is CASSSRTGPREQYF. DNA for the CDR3: TGCGCCAGCAGCTCCCGGACAGGGCCACGCGAGCAGTACTTC. The full variable domain, rest sourced from reference TRBV5-1 and TRBJ2-7, is KAGVTQTPRYLIKTRGQQVTLSCSPISGHRSVSWYQQTPGQGLQFLFEYFSETQRNKGNFPGRFSGRQFSNSRSEMNVSTLELGDSALYLCASSSRTGPREQYFGPGTRLTVT.